What follows are 5 T cell receptor beta chains derived from one specimen sequenced in a study of cytomegalovirus exposure and HLA in healthy donors. The PCR had 60 Vbeta and 13 Jbeta primers. The method was immunoSEQ multiplex PCR; TCRdb's version includes in-frame clones alone and lacks a portion of them. In the table there are about 160,000 clones, more than 60% of which are singletons. Material: PBMCs. The receptors come from a woman in her 30s in good health and CMV-seronegative.

As regards this clone: The same CDR3 also results from other DNA sequences found in this sample. The V gene is TRBV30, the J gene TRBJ1-1; maybe TRBD1 (6 bases). This CDR3 is built from 13 residues. Germline V CDR1 and CDR2: GTSNPN, SVGIG (reference sequence). Trimming stripped 1 base from V and 2 bases from J, with 8 bases between. CDR3 amino acids: CAWSGQANTEAFF. Here the CDR3 DNA reads TGTGCCTGGAGTGGACAGGCAAACACTGAAGCTTTCTTT.

The chain uses TRBV18 and TRBJ1-6; a weak D match, TRBD1 (6 bases). The CDR3 contains 17 residues. The germline V gene has CDR1 KGHSH and CDR2 LQKENI. Deletions cut 3 bases from V and 0 bases from J, with 12 bases between. The CDR3 region has the DNA TGTGCCAGCTCACCCACAGGGCTAAGCTCCTATAATTCACCCCTCCACTTT. It is translated as CASSPTGLSSYNSPLHF.

In this sample, this clone turned up once. The rearrangement joins TRBV4-2 to TRBJ2-3; weak D call: TRBD2 (6 bases). Trimming took 3 bases from V and 2 from J, leaving 15 bases between them. Germline CDR1 LGHNA, CDR2 YNFKEQ. There are 16 residues in the CDR3. The DNA for the CDR3 is TGTGCCAGCAGCCAGGGGGACTCCTCGGACACAGATACGCAGTATTTT. Its translation: CASSQGDSSDTDTQYF.

The chain combines TRBV6-1 with TRBJ2-5; the D is unclear. CDR3 length equals 12 residues. The germline V gene encodes CDR1 MNHNS and CDR2 SASEGT. V lost 7 bases and J lost 7, with 13 bases in between. The CDR3: CASMGPDVTQYF. DNA of the CDR3: TGTGCCAGCATGGGCCCCGACGTGACCCAGTACTTC.

This chain links TRBV20-1 with TRBJ2-5; D is uncertain. In germline, CDR1 is DFQATT, CDR2 SNEGSKA (reference sequence). Trimming took 3 bases from V and 5 from J, leaving 7 bases between them. The CDR3 covers 11 residues. The CDR3 region has the DNA TGCAGTGCTAGGGCGGCGGAGACCCAGTACTTC. As protein: CSARAAETQYF.